This T cell receptor beta chain was recovered during a study of OX40 agonist ivuxolimab in advanced cancers. For context, the study as a whole: Ivuxolimab was a fully human IgG2 agonistic monoclonal antibody targeting the costimulatory receptor OX40 (CD134). Intravenous ivuxolimab was administered to patients every 2 weeks at six dose levels: 0.01, 0.1, 0.3, 1.5, 3 and 10 mg/kg. The point of sequencing TCRbeta in the periphery was to test whether ivuxolimab changed TCR sequence diversity and drove clonal T-cell expansion. In the dose-escalation cohort, approximately 82% of patients were male, and the mean age was approximately 55 years, with a range of about 23 to 90. Among the roughly 54 dose-escalation patients, roughly 20 had hepatocellular carcinoma, around 15 melanoma, 9 renal cell carcinoma and 9 head and neck cancer. Three dose-escalation patients achieved partial responses, one with hepatocellular carcinoma and two with cutaneous melanoma. Prior anti-PD-1, anti-PD-L1 or anti-CTLA-4 therapy was permitted, and checkpoint inhibitors had been received by about 44% of dose-escalation patients. The paper reports the monotherapy dose-escalation portion (N ≈ 50 patients) of the phase I ivuxolimab trial. General findings and caveats noted by the study authors: In partial responders in the 0.1-3.0 mg/kg groups, normalized peripheral clonal expansion was found to be among the lowest, especially among CD8+ T cells. Which antigens the clonally expanded peripheral T cells were specific for was not determined. After ivuxolimab, CD8+ T cells had more expanded clones than CD4+ T cells on average. Low levels of normalized T-cell clonal expansion were also shown by some nonresponding patients. At doses of 0.1 to 3.0 mg/kg, clonal expansion of both CD4+ and CD8+ blood T cells was observed from baseline to week 6.

In regard to this clone: Its recognized antigen is unknown. No base-level quality is on record; no much larger clone is a single base apart.

Patients with autoimmune disease history or receiving systemic immunosuppression were excluded from the trial. In every dose cohort, peripheral blood was drawn for TCR sequencing at baseline, cycle 4 day 1, and cycle 7 day 1. The samples were taken from a phase I, first-in-human, multicenter, open-label dose-escalation trial of ivuxolimab. Adults with locally advanced or metastatic head and neck squamous cell, hepatocellular, melanoma or renal cell carcinoma were enrolled in the trial. Before TCR sequencing, CD4+ T cells and CD8+ T cells from peripheral blood were sorted into separate populations. To sequence the TCRbeta CDR3 region, genomic DNA was isolated from the sorted cells. TCRbeta CDR3 regions were sequenced using the immunoSEQ Assay. Held by TCRdb, this immuneACCESS table contains in-frame sequences only and omits some clones. Under half of the omission traces to an unresolved V gene where checked; the cause of the rest is unknown. The sample table shows about 49,000 clones, and approximately 79% are seen once. The ten largest make up approximately 8% of the sample.

This TCR derives from an adult with an advanced solid tumor such as melanoma, head and neck, liver or kidney cancer. This specimen consisted of CD4+ or CD8+ T cells sorted from blood, obtained in a trial of the OX40 agonist ivuxolimab.

The CDR3 in this case is CASSLQGLNQPQHF. The DNA reads as follows: TGTGCCAGCAGCTTACAGGGCCTCAATCAGCCCCAGCATTTT. This sequence uses TRBV5-8 and TRBJ1-5; a tentative D match to TRBD1 spans 6 bases. The germline V gene supplies CDR1 SGHTS and CDR2 YDEGEE. Counted from cysteine to phenylalanine, this CDR3 has 14 amino acids. Only the CDR3 region is kept as DNA, spanning 42 bases read in frame from base 1. Trimming removed 2 bases from V and 3 bases from J, leaving 9 bases between the germline ends.